The rows below give T cell receptor beta chains drawn from one sample of a study of identical twins. TCRdb re-derived calls from the 5' RACE reads in MiXCR, one entry per CDR3 protein. Among a few hundred thousand distinct CDR3 sequences, about 13% were seen once, and the ten largest hold about 0.94%. These data were also reused for a study on yellow fever vaccine responses in identical twins.

Sequenced input: CD4+ T cells sorted from blood. Receptors were obtained from a woman aged 18 to 35 in good health. CDR3s include the opening cysteine and the closing phenylalanine or tryptophan. D genes are given only for firm matches. The size field is filled for only some rows; it gives once, few, many or a size class.

V	D	size	J	DNA	CDR3
TRBV9	TRBD1	NA	TRBJ2-7	TGTGCCAGCAGCGACGGTAGGGGGCGGATTAACGAGCAGTACTTC	CASSDGRGRINEQYF
TRBV9	NA	few	TRBJ2-1	TGTGCCAGCAGCGTCGCCTACAATGAGCAGTTCTTC	CASSVAYNEQFF
TRBV5-1	NA	few	TRBJ2-3	TGCGCCAGCAGCCCCTCCAACGGGAATACGCAGTATTTT	CASSPSNGNTQYF
TRBV28	TRBD2	many	TRBJ2-7	TGTGCCAGCAGGACTAGCGGGCGGGAGCAGTACTTC	CASRTSGREQYF
TRBV7-2	NA	once	TRBJ2-5	TGTGCCAGCAGCTTAGTGGGCGGGGCCAGCCAAGAGACCCAGTACTTC	CASSLVGGASQETQYF
TRBV25-1	NA	NA	TRBJ2-2	TGTGCCAGCAGACGTCAGGGGACCGGGGAGCTGTTTTTT	CASRRQGTGELFF
TRBV2	NA	few	TRBJ1-1	TGTGCCAGCACTGGAGACACGAACACTGAAGCTTTCTTT	CASTGDTNTEAFF
TRBV20-1	NA	NA	TRBJ2-7	TGCAGTGCTAATCGCGAGCAGTACTTC	CSANREQYF
TRBV4-3	NA	many	TRBJ2-1	TGCGCCAGCAGCCTTGAACGTTTTGACAGGTCCTCCTACAATGAGCAGTTCTTC	CASSLERFDRSSYNEQFF
TRBV2	TRBD1	once	TRBJ2-5	TGTGCCAGCAGGTACAGGGGGCAGGGGGAGACCCAGTACTTC	CASRYRGQGETQYF
TRBV3-1	TRBD1	many	TRBJ1-2	TGTGCCAGCAGCCGGGACAGGGGGCTTTGGGCTGGCTACACCTTC	CASSRDRGLWAGYTF
TRBV4-1	NA	many	TRBJ2-2	TGCGCCAGCAGCCAAGAAGGAGGGGTGAACACCGGGGAGCTGTTTTTT	CASSQEGGVNTGELFF
TRBV2	NA	NA	TRBJ1-5	TGTGCCAGCAGTGAGGAGAGGTCCAATCAGCCCCAGCATTTT	CASSEERSNQPQHF
TRBV24-1	TRBD1	many	TRBJ2-6	TGTGCCACCAGTGACCCAGGGGGCGCTGGGGCCAACGTCCTGACTTTC	CATSDPGGAGANVLTF
TRBV15	TRBD2	NA	TRBJ2-1	TGTGCCACCAGCAGAGAACTAGCGGCCAACAATGAGCAGTTCTTC	CATSRELAANNEQFF
TRBV29-1	NA	many	TRBJ2-7	TGCAGCGTTGTTTACTCCCACTACGAGCAGTACTTC	CSVVYSHYEQYF
TRBV4-3	TRBD1	few	TRBJ1-1	TGCGCCAGCAGCCAAGAGGGGGACAGCAAGAACACTGAAGCTTTCTTT	CASSQEGDSKNTEAFF
TRBV3-1	TRBD2	NA	TRBJ2-3	TGTGCCAGCAGCTTACAAACGACTAGCGGGAGCGGCACAGATACGCAGTATTTT	CASSLQTTSGSGTDTQYF
TRBV6-1	NA	few	TRBJ2-2	TGTGCCAGCACCCTCCGGAGCTCCAAGAACACCGGGGAGCTGTTTTTT	CASTLRSSKNTGELFF
TRBV7-2	TRBD2	NA	TRBJ2-2	TGTGCCAGCAGCCCTCCGGGGGGGAACACCGGGGAGCTGTTTTTT	CASSPPGGNTGELFF
TRBV3-1	NA	NA	TRBJ2-7	TGTGCCAGCAGCCATACTCACGAGCAGTACTTC	CASSHTHEQYF
TRBV2	NA	NA	TRBJ2-3	TGTGCCAGCAGGGCTCCGGGTTCCCAGATGGATACGCAGTATTTT	CASRAPGSQMDTQYF
TRBV2	TRBD1	few	TRBJ2-1	TGTGCCAGCAACCAGGGACAGGTCTACAATGAGCAGTTCTTC	CASNQGQVYNEQFF
TRBV10-3	NA	few	TRBJ2-2	TGTGCCATCAGCGGACAGATCGGCACCGGGGAGCTGTTTTTT	CAISGQIGTGELFF
TRBV27	NA	NA	TRBJ1-1	TGTGCCAGCAGTCTACTTCTCGGGCTGAACACTGAAGCTTTCTTT	CASSLLLGLNTEAFF
TRBV6-5	NA	NA	TRBJ2-1	TGTGCCAGCAGTTATACGGCCCCTGCGGTCTACAATGAGCAGTTCTTC	CASSYTAPAVYNEQFF
TRBV5-6	NA	few	TRBJ2-1	TGTGCCAGCAGCTTGGATAGCGGATCCCACAATGAGCAGTTCTTC	CASSLDSGSHNEQFF
TRBV12-3/TRBV12-4	NA	many	TRBJ2-4	TGTGCCAGCAGCCCGACAGGAAACATTCAGTACTTC	CASSPTGNIQYF
TRBV9	TRBD1	NA	TRBJ2-7	TGTGCCAGCAGCGTAGATCCGGGACAGGGCTCCCACGAGCAGTACTTC	CASSVDPGQGSHEQYF
TRBV12-3/TRBV12-4	NA	few	TRBJ2-7	TGTGCCAGCACCAGGGTGGGGGTTAGCGAGCAGTACTTC	CASTRVGVSEQYF
TRBV6-1	TRBD2	NA	TRBJ2-1	TGTGCCAGCAGCCCAGCGGGGGGGCAATACAATGAGCAGTTCTTC	CASSPAGGQYNEQFF
TRBV5-1	TRBD1	few	TRBJ2-2	TGCGCCAGCAGCTTGGTGACAGGGTCAGAAGCCGGGGAGCTGTTTTTT	CASSLVTGSEAGELFF
TRBV28	NA	few	TRBJ1-1	TGTGCCAGCCAGGGAAACACTGAAGCTTTCTTT	CASQGNTEAFF
TRBV7-9	NA	NA	TRBJ1-3	TGTGCCAGCAGCTTAGCGGGGGCTCAAAACACCATATATTTT	CASSLAGAQNTIYF
TRBV18	TRBD2	NA	TRBJ2-3	TGTGCCAGCCGCAGAGCTAGCGGAACCTCTAGCACAGATACGCAGTATTTT	CASRRASGTSSTDTQYF
TRBV28	TRBD2	NA	TRBJ2-7	TGTGCCAGCAGTTCAATAGCGGGGGGCTCCTACGAGCAGTACTTC	CASSSIAGGSYEQYF
TRBV4-3	TRBD2	few	TRBJ2-3	TGCGCCAGCAGCCCCTGGACTAGCGGGAGTATCGCAGATACGCAGTATTTT	CASSPWTSGSIADTQYF
TRBV7-2	TRBD2	NA	TRBJ2-1	TGTGCCAGCAGCTTAGCCCTAGCGGCCTCCTACAATGAGCAGTTCTTC	CASSLALAASYNEQFF
TRBV6-4	NA	few	TRBJ1-5	TGTGCCAGCGGATTAAGGGGCAATCAGCCCCAGCATTTT	CASGLRGNQPQHF
TRBV6-2/TRBV6-3	NA	NA	TRBJ2-1	TGTGCCAGCAGTTCGACCGATATAAGCTCCTACAATGAGCAGTTCTTC	CASSSTDISSYNEQFF
TRBV6-5	NA	NA	TRBJ2-1	TGTGCCAGCAGTTACTCGTTTTCCCCTAGCTCCTACAATGAGCAGTTCTTC	CASSYSFSPSSYNEQFF
TRBV20-1	NA	many	TRBJ2-7	TGCAGTGCTAGGACAGGCGGGCTACCCTACGAGCAGTACTTC	CSARTGGLPYEQYF
TRBV7-3	NA	NA	TRBJ2-1	TGTGCCAGCACCCTGATGAACAATGAGCAGTTCTTC	CASTLMNNEQFF
TRBV6-2/TRBV6-3	NA	few	TRBJ1-1	TGTGCCACGAGAGGGGTAAGGGCCGGCACTGAAGCTTTCTTT	CATRGVRAGTEAFF
TRBV12-3/TRBV12-4	TRBD2	many	TRBJ2-3	TGTGCCAGCAGTTTATTAGCGGGAGTTCTCCGAGGAGATACGCAGTATTTT	CASSLLAGVLRGDTQYF
TRBV4-3	TRBD2	few	TRBJ2-7	TGCGCCAGCAGCCCCTCGGTAGCGGGAGTCTACGAGCAGTACTTC	CASSPSVAGVYEQYF
TRBV6-1	TRBD2	NA	TRBJ2-1	TGTGCCAGCAGTCCCCTGGGACTAGCGGGGGGGCTTTACAATGAGCAGTTCTTC	CASSPLGLAGGLYNEQFF
TRBV11-2	TRBD2	many	TRBJ2-5	TGTGCCAGCAGCTCCCTAGCGGGGGGTGAGACCCAGTACTTC	CASSSLAGGETQYF
TRBV6-5	NA	few	TRBJ1-1	TGTGCCAGCAGGGGGGCGCAAACTGAAGCTTTCTTT	CASRGAQTEAFF
TRBV12-3/TRBV12-4	NA	many	TRBJ1-2	TGTGCCAGCACCTCCCGGGGAGAGAGGGGGTCCTATGGCTACACCTTC	CASTSRGERGSYGYTF
TRBV6-1	NA	few	TRBJ1-1	TGTGCCAGCATTCTGGACACACCGAACACTGAAGCTTTCTTT	CASILDTPNTEAFF
TRBV5-1	NA	few	TRBJ2-7	TGCGCCAGCAGCCTAGCATGGGGTTCCTACGAGCAGTACTTC	CASSLAWGSYEQYF
TRBV20-1	NA	few	TRBJ2-3	TGCAGTGCTACAATTAGGAGGTCTTCGACAGATACGCAGTATTTT	CSATIRRSSTDTQYF
TRBV5-1	NA	many	TRBJ1-3	TGCGCCAGCAGCTCCCCGGCTCCTGGAAACACCATATATTTT	CASSSPAPGNTIYF
TRBV20-1	TRBD1	few	TRBJ2-7	TGCAGTGCTAGAGATATCACAGGGGGCCCCTACGAGCAGTACTTC	CSARDITGGPYEQYF
TRBV6-2/TRBV6-3	NA	few	TRBJ2-4	TGTGCCAGCAGTTACGAGTCTGTCAAAAACATTCAGTACTTC	CASSYESVKNIQYF
TRBV7-9	NA	few	TRBJ1-1	TGTGCCAGCAGCTTAGGGGCCGGGACATTTCTGAACACTGAAGCTTTCTTT	CASSLGAGTFLNTEAFF
TRBV10-2	TRBD2	few	TRBJ2-7	TGCGCCAGCAGTCTAGCGGGGGCCAGCTCCTACGAGCAGTACTTC	CASSLAGASSYEQYF